This T cell receptor beta chain is from a study of coeliac disease. For the study at large: Disease groups: newly diagnosed active, refractory type I, gluten-free-diet controlled. The study queried TRBV7-2 bias without high-resolution HLA data.

As concerns this clone: Its specificity is unknown. The sample holds other DNA sequences that translate to the same CDR3.

CDR1 is SQVTM and CDR2 is ANQGSEA in the germline V gene. V was shortened by 6 bases and J by 0 bases, with 8 bases between the two germline ends. The CDR3 loop spans 12 amino acids. The data were produced by immunoSEQ multiplex PCR, yet TCRdb's version contains in-frame clones alone and is incomplete. Counted here are 6,800 or so clones, about 78% occurring once; the ten biggest clones make up 5% to 6.5%. Notes on the study in general: Of coeliac lamina propria samples, 9 of 18 held published gliadin-specific TRB sequences, versus 1 of 6 controls. Control samples showed higher TRB and TRG clonality than intraepithelial and lamina propria samples in active celiac disease.

V usage is TRBV29-1 and J usage is TRBJ1-1; D may be TRBD1 (6 bases). Sequencing was done on a sample of lamina propria lymphocytes from the gut. This sequence was found in a man aged 25-45 years with celiac disease. The CDR3 region is CSVGHMNTEAFF. For the CDR3, the DNA is TGCAGCGTGGGACATATGAACACTGAAGCTTTCTTT.